Detailed here is one TCR beta chain. This sample was taken from a study of blood T cell repertoires in COVID-19. About the study: Samples of COVID-19 (acute and convalescent) were obtained from the United States, Italy and Spain.

With V trimmed by 1 base and J by 2 bases, 4 bases remained unmatched. The CDR3 is 15 residues long. The V gene's germline CDR1 is SGHTA and CDR2 FQGNSA. Individuals drawn from under 30 US areas were about 18 to 95 years old. Participant-given clinical history determined each cohort assignment. Before being deemed recovered, Cohort 3 donors had two negative PCRs, clearance, or symptom resolution. Libraries were prepared by immunoSEQ multiplex PCR; TCRdb keeps only in-frame clonotypes and omits some of them. The data contain around 200,000 clones, 81% of them seen just once; the ten biggest clones take up 9.2%.

Material for sequencing was PBMCs or T cells enriched from blood (not recorded which). The rearrangement links TRBV7-2 to TRBJ2-7, with 8 bases that match TRBD2. The TCR originated in a man aged 35 to 55 who had recovered from COVID-19. The CDR3 protein is CASSLGSGGTYEQYF. The CDR3 coding sequence is TGTGCCAGCAGCTTAGGATCGGGAGGGACCTACGAGCAGTACTTC.